Listed here are 22 T cell receptor beta chains from one sample, sequenced in a study of vaccination effects on CD4 cells after COVID-19. These receptors have no identified antigens. After expansion with viral peptide pools in the ViraFEST assay, antigen-specific CD4+ T cells were sequenced. Once cultured for 10 days, the cells underwent separation to obtain CD4+ T cells. Participants received two doses of either the BNT162b2 or mRNA-1273 vaccine. This table comes from immunoSEQ multiplex PCR, and its TCRdb copy is limited to in-frame clones, with some not included. The sample records more than 50,000 clones, 76% being singletons. The specimen was CD4+ T cells from PBMCs cultured with HCoV-OC43 spike peptides, collected after COVID-19 vaccination. Sample subset: HCoV-OC43 spike overlapping peptide pool stimulation. The receptors originated from a human donor who received a COVID-19 vaccine.

J is TRBJ1-5 and V is TRBV7-8; D is ambiguous. This CDR3 has 16 residues. V gave up 2 bases and J gave up 0 bases, with 11 bases separating them. Germline CDR1 reads SGHVS; CDR2 reads FQNEAQ. The CDR3 DNA sequence: TGTGCCAGCAGCTTATCACAAACCTATAGCAATCAGCCCCAGCATTTT. Its protein is CASSLSQTYSNQPQHF.

The chain is built from TRBV5-4 and TRBJ2-5; a weak D match, TRBD1 (6 bases). The germline V and J ends were trimmed by 3 bases and 4 bases, with 10 bases remaining between them. The V gene's germline CDR1 is SGHNT and CDR2 YYREEE (reference sequence). The CDR3 totals 13 residues. Here the CDR3 reads CASSSGRGETQYF. The CDR3 coding sequence is TGTGCCAGCAGCTCGGGCAGGGGAGAGACCCAGTACTTC.

This chain connects TRBV5-6 to TRBJ2-3; 7 positions agree with TRBD1. The ends lost 4 bases at V and 11 bases at J; junction bases unmatched: 7. The CDR3 loop spans 12 amino acids. Germline values: CDR1 SGHDT, CDR2 YYEEEE. DNA of the CDR3: TGTGCCAGCAGCATAGACAGGGTAAGGCAGTATTTT. Amino acid sequence: CASSIDRVRQYF.

The CDR3 spells CASMEPPNTGELFF. The CDR3 nucleotides read TGCGCCAGTATGGAGCCTCCGAACACCGGGGAGCTGTTTTTT. The gene calls are TRBV5-1 and TRBJ2-2; D gene unclear. CDR1 and CDR2 from the germline V gene are SGHRS and YFSETQ. This CDR3 contains 14 residues. Trimming pared 8 bases from V and 0 bases from J, leaving 11 bases between.

V and J are TRBV6-5 and TRBJ1-6; perhaps TRBD1 as D (5 bases). The CDR3 runs to 15 residues. CDR1 and CDR2 (germline): MNHEY, SVGAGI. The V end was cut by 0 bases, the J end by 9 bases, with 12 bases between. The CDR3 DNA sequence: TGTGCCAGCAGTTACTCGGGCAGGGTGTTTTCACCCCTCCACTTT. It is translated as CASSYSGRVFSPLHF.

The chain recombines TRBV3-1 (or the pseudogene TRBV3-2) with TRBJ1-3, with D perhaps matching TRBD1 (6 bases). The CDR3 spans 15 residues. V gave up 5 bases and J gave up 3 bases, with 14 bases separating them. From germline, CDR1 is LGHDT and CDR2 YNNKEL (reference sequence). As DNA, the CDR3 is TGTGCCAGCAGCATACAGGGCTTCTTTGGAAACACCATATATTTT. Translation gives CASSIQGFFGNTIYF.

The chain's CDR3 is CASSPRTGGDTQYF. The CDR3 bases are TGTGCCAGCAGTCCGCGGACTGGAGGGGATACGCAGTATTTT. The V gene is TRBV27, the J gene TRBJ2-3; D may be TRBD2 (6 bases). V lost 5 bases and J 6 bases, leaving 15 bases between the germline ends. Per germline, CDR1 MNHEY and CDR2 SMNVEV (reference sequence). The CDR3 loop spans 14 amino acids.

The chain has TRBV4-1 and TRBJ2-2; TRBD2 agrees at 7 bases. CDR3 length equals 17 residues. After removal of 1 base from V and 3 bases from J, the junction contained 8 bases not matched to a gene. Germline CDR1 is MGHRA and CDR2 is YSYEKL. This CDR3 is CASSQVFNLADTGELFF. CDR3 nucleotide sequence: TGCGCCAGCAGCCAAGTATTTAACCTAGCGGACACCGGGGAGCTGTTTTTT.

This chain connects TRBV7-9 to TRBJ1-4; D may be TRBD1 (5 bases). Germline CDR1 and CDR2: SEHNR and FQNEAQ (reference sequence). The V and J ends lost 4 bases and 7 bases respectively, with 16 bases between them. This CDR3 region has 15 residues. The CDR3 DNA reads TGTGCCAGCAGCTATCAGGGTACGCGGGCTGAAAAACTGTTTTTT. Translating gives CASSYQGTRAEKLFF. Full variable domain (rest looked up from reference TRBV7-9 and TRBJ1-4): DTGVSQNPRHKITKRGQNVTFRCDPISEHNRLYWYRQTLGQGPEFLTYFQNEAQLEKSRLLSDRFSAERPKGSFSTLEIQRTEQGDSAMYLCASSYQGTRAEKLFFGSGTQLSVL.

The chain employs TRBV2 and TRBJ1-5; possible D gene TRBD1, 6 bases. Trimming pared 6 bases from V and 7 bases from J, leaving 19 bases between. This CDR3 comprises 15 residues. CDR1 is SNHLY and CDR2 is FYNNEI in the germline V gene. The CDR3 is CASRRASGAEQPQHF. The DNA for the CDR3 is TGTGCCAGCAGACGCGCTTCGGGGGCCGAACAGCCCCAGCATTTT.

J is TRBJ2-7 and V is TRBV6-1; the D gene is possibly TRBD2 (5 bases). Germline CDR1 and CDR2: MNHNS and SASEGT. Trimming stripped 2 bases from V and 2 bases from J, with 19 bases between. CDR3 size: 17 residues. This CDR3 is CASSEIFGVGSPYEQYV. DNA of the CDR3: TGTGCCAGCAGTGAAATCTTTGGGGTGGGGAGCCCCTACGAGCAGTACGTC.

This clone turned up a few times. V usage is TRBV12-3 or TRBV12-4 and J usage is TRBJ1-2; D is possibly TRBD1 (5 bases). The V end lost 5 bases, the J end lost 4 bases, and 11 bases lay between the germline ends. The CDR3 runs to 13 residues. CDR3 region: CASSLRGPYGYTF. The DNA for the CDR3 is TGTGCCAGCAGTCTCCGGGGCCCCTATGGCTACACCTTC.

CDR3 bases: TGTGCCAGTTGGACAGGGGGAAACTATGGCTACACCTTC. Encoded protein: CASWTGGNYGYTF. The V call is TRBV28, the J call TRBJ1-2; 10 bases agree with TRBD1. This CDR3 comprises 13 residues. The V gene's germline CDR1 is MDHEN and CDR2 SYDVKM. V lost 9 bases to trimming and J lost 2 bases; unmatched junction nucleotides: 3.

The chain combines TRBV5-1 with TRBJ1-2; D is unclear. This CDR3 is built from 15 residues. Trimming pared 2 bases from V and 4 bases from J, leaving 15 bases between. Per germline, CDR1 SGHRS and CDR2 YFSETQ. For the CDR3, the DNA is TGCGCCAGCAGCTTTGGCTTGGCGGGCGTCTATGGCTACACCTTC. Translated, it gives CASSFGLAGVYGYTF.

V gene TRBV30 combines with J gene TRBJ2-3; D assignment may be TRBD1 or TRBD2 (6 bases each). The CDR3 runs 15 residues. Germline CDR1 and CDR2: GTSNPN and SVGIG (reference sequence). V lost 4 bases and J 0 bases, leaving 14 bases between the germline ends. The CDR3 is CAWNTGTSSTDTQYF. Here the CDR3 DNA reads TGTGCCTGGAACACAGGGACTTCTAGCACAGATACGCAGTATTTT.

The chain combines TRBV28 with TRBJ1-2; no firm D call. Germline loops: CDR1 MDHEN, CDR2 SYDVKM. The ends were cut back, 2 bases at V and 2 bases at J, with 12 bases in the middle. The CDR3 spans 15 residues. The CDR3 spells CASSLDTRRNYGYTF. Written as DNA, the CDR3 is TGTGCCAGCAGTTTAGATACAAGACGGAACTATGGCTACACCTTC.

The chain has TRBV6-2 or TRBV6-3 and TRBJ2-1; perhaps TRBD1 as D (6 bases). Per the germline V gene, CDR1 is MNHEY and CDR2 is SVGEGT. With 5 bases removed from V and 1 base from J, the gap between germline ends came to 9 bases. There are 14 residues in the CDR3. The CDR3 reads CASSPRGSYNEQFF. CDR3 sequence (DNA): TGTGCCAGCAGTCCGAGGGGGTCCTACAATGAGCAGTTCTTC.

The V call is TRBV5-1, the J call TRBJ1-4; a weak D match, TRBD1 (5 bases). CDR1 and CDR2 (germline): SGHRS, YFSETQ. Trimming removed 0 bases at V and 8 bases at J, with 14 bases between. CDR3 length: 15 amino acids. The CDR3 loop is CASSLVAGEGEKLFF. CDR3 nucleotide sequence: TGCGCCAGCAGCTTGGTCGCGGGCGAGGGGGAAAAACTGTTTTTT.

V and J are TRBV24-1 and TRBJ2-2, with TRBD1 matching 10 bases. The CDR3 extends over 16 amino acids. Germline CDR1 KGHDR, CDR2 SFDVKD. With 2 bases clipped from V and 7 bases from J, the junction kept 6 bases outside the gene matches. The CDR3 sequence is CATSDSGQGFVGELFF. The CDR3 nucleotides read TGTGCCACCAGTGATTCGGGACAGGGGTTCGTCGGGGAGCTGTTTTTT.

The chain links TRBV11-2 to TRBJ2-1; 8 bases agree with TRBD2. The CDR3 totals 14 residues. Germline CDR1 is SGHAT and CDR2 is FQNNGV. V was clipped by 4 bases and J by 8 bases; unmatched bases: 7. CDR3 loop: CASSSWTGGHEQFF. CDR3 DNA: TGTGCCAGCAGCTCCTGGACGGGGGGGCATGAGCAGTTCTTC.

CDR3 nucleotides: TGTGCCAGCAGGGACTGCTGTGAGACCCAGTACTTC. It encodes CASRDCCETQYF. This chain joins TRBV21-1 and TRBJ2-5; the table assigns TRBD2, which was not confirmed against the DNA. TRBV21-1 constitutes a pseudogene. The CDR3 extends over 12 amino acids.

This chain uses TRBV30 with TRBJ1-4, with D maybe TRBD1 (6 bases). This CDR3 is 17 amino acids long. The ends were cut back, 3 bases at V and 0 bases at J, with 17 bases in the middle. Germline V gene lookup returns CDR1 GTSNPN and CDR2 SVGIG (reference sequence). CDR3 sequence: CAWRTRDTIATNEKLFF. In nucleotides, the CDR3 is TGTGCCTGGAGAACTCGGGACACCATTGCAACTAATGAAAAACTGTTTTTT.